This T cell receptor beta chain was obtained from a study of blood T cell repertoires in COVID-19. Sequencing was performed with immunoSEQ multiplex PCR; in TCRdb, only in-frame clones are kept and a portion is missing. The sample lists roughly 72,000 clones, around 90% occurring once. V lost 6 bases to trimming and J lost 0 bases, with 12 bases between them. Germline V gene data show CDR1 as MNHEY and CDR2 as SVGAGI. CDR3 length: 15 amino acids. This sequence joins TRBV6-5 and TRBJ2-1, with D perhaps TRBD1 (6 bases). The sequence was obtained from a human donor in a cohort sampled during active COVID-19. Sequenced material: peripheral blood. CDR3 region: CASRPDRSSYNEQFF. In DNA, the CDR3 is TGTGCCAGCAGACCCGACAGGAGCTCCTACAATGAGCAGTTCTTC.